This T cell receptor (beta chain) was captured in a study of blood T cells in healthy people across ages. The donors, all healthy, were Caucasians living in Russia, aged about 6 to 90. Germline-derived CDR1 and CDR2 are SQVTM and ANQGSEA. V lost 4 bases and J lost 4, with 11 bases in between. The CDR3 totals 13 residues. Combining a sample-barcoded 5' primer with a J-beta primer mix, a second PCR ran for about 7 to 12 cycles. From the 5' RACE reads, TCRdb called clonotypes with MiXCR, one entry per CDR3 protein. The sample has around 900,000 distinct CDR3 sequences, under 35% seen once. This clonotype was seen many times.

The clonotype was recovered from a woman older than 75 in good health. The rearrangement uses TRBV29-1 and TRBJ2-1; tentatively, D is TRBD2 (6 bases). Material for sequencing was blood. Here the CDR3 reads CSVVRGGYNEQFF. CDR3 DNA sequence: TGCAGCGTTGTGCGGGGTGGGTACAATGAGCAGTTCTTC.